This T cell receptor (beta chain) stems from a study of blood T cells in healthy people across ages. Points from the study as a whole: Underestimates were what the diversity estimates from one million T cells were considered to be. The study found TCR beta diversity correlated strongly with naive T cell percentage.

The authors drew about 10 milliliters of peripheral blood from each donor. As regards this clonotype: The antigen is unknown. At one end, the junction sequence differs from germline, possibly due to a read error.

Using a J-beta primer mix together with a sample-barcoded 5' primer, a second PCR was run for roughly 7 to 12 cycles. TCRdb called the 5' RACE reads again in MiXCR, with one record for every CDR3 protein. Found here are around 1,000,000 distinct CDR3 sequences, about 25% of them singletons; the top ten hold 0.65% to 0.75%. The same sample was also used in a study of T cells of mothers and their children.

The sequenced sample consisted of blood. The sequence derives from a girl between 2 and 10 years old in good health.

CDR3 DNA: TGCGCCAGCAGCCAAGATACCCAGGCCGGCCGGGAGCTGTCTTTT. Its protein product is CASSQDTQAGRELSF. The chain combines TRBV4-3 with TRBJ2-2; D may be TRBD2 (6 bases). Germline V gives CDR1 LGHNA, CDR2 YSLEER. The CDR3 totals 15 residues.